A single sample gave rise to the 11 T cell receptor beta chains below, sequenced in a study of T-cell reconstitution after alpha-beta-depleted transplantation in children. Preparation of the TCRbeta library involved a method that used unique molecular identifiers. TCRdb reprocessed the PCR reads with MiXCR, giving one entry per CDR3 protein. The sample comprises about 460,000 distinct CDR3 sequences, roughly 11% of which are singletons, and roughly 15% rests with the top ten. The material sequenced was PBMCs, mostly from graft donor cells, taken 180 days after TCRalphabeta/CD19-depleted stem cell transplant. The receptor set was obtained from a female patient aged 2-15 years who had a stem cell transplant for aplastic anemia, so the T cells may come from the graft donor.

The J gene is TRBJ2-7, the V gene TRBV6-2 or TRBV6-3, with D unclear. The length of the CDR3 is 14 residues. Germline CDR1 reads MNHEY; CDR2 reads SVGEGT. V was shortened by 2 bases and J by 5 bases, with 13 bases between the two germline ends. The CDR3 DNA sequence: TGTGCCAGCAGTTACGGTCGACGTGGAAACGAGCAGTACGTC. Its protein is CASSYGRRGNEQYV.

The rearrangement links TRBV7-6 to TRBJ1-1, with TRBD1 as a possible D gene (5 bases). Germline values: CDR1 SGHVS, CDR2 FNYEAQ. The length of the CDR3 is 13 residues. V was clipped by 7 bases and J by 4 bases, with 13 bases between them. The CDR3 spells CASTQGRGTEAFF. The CDR3 DNA is TGTGCCAGCACTCAGGGCCGTGGCACTGAAGCTTTCTTT.

The CDR3 is CASSLVRTSGRSDTQYF. CDR3 sequence (DNA): TGTGCCAGCAGCTTAGTCCGAACTAGCGGGAGGTCAGATACGCAGTATTTT. This chain joins TRBV7-2 and TRBJ2-3, with 12 bases lining up with TRBD2. J gave up 4 bases and V 1 base, and 6 bases lay outside the gene matches. The CDR3 spans 17 residues. CDR1 is SGHTA, CDR2 FQGNSA, per germline.

The rearrangement uses TRBV2 and TRBJ1-2; 9 bases are a match to TRBD1. This CDR3 comprises 12 residues. Trimming removed 3 bases from V and 8 bases from J; junction bases left unmatched: 1. CDR1 and CDR2 (germline): SNHLY, FYNNEI. CDR3 residues: CASSEDRGGYTF. Here the CDR3 DNA reads TGTGCCAGCAGTGAGGACAGGGGAGGCTACACCTTC.

This clonotype was detected a few times. V usage is TRBV7-9 and J usage is TRBJ2-2; no clear D. Trimming shortened V by 5 bases and J by 7 bases, and 20 bases separated the two germline ends. Per the germline V gene, CDR1 is SEHNR and CDR2 is FQNEAQ (reference sequence). The CDR3 totals 16 residues. The CDR3 bases are TGTGCCAGCAGCCCCTCTGGGTCAACCATCGGCGGGGAGCTGTTTTTT. Its translation is CASSPSGSTIGGELFF.

This clonotype was counted ten times or more. The chain combines TRBV3-1 with TRBJ2-1; 7 bases are shared with TRBD1. Germline values: CDR1 LGHDT, CDR2 YNNKEL (reference sequence). This CDR3 contains 15 residues. V was pared by 1 base and J by 3 bases, with 3 bases of the junction left unmatched. This CDR3 is CASSQGAGGYNEQFF. CDR3 nucleotide sequence: TGTGCCAGCAGCCAAGGGGCAGGGGGCTACAATGAGCAGTTCTTC.

The V gene is TRBV5-1, the J gene TRBJ1-3; D remains ambiguous. Trimming cost V 3 bases and J 0 bases, with 13 bases left between them. The CDR3 is 16 amino acids. Germline V gene sequence: CDR1 SGHRS, CDR2 YFSETQ. CDR3 sequence reads: CASSSQPFGSGNTIYF. In DNA form, the CDR3 reads TGCGCCAGCAGCTCACAGCCATTCGGCTCTGGAAACACCATATATTTT.

This chain links TRBV5-1 with TRBJ2-1; 10 bases agree with TRBD2. Germline trimming cut 4 bases from V and 8 bases from J; bases unmatched to any gene: 6. Germline-derived CDR1 and CDR2 are SGHRS and YFSETQ. The CDR3 extends over 14 amino acids. The DNA of the CDR3 is TGCGCCAGCAGCGTCCCTAGCGGGAGTGATGAGCAGTTCTTC. Encoded protein: CASSVPSGSDEQFF. Full variable domain (outside the CDR3, taken from reference TRBV5-1 and TRBJ2-1): KAGVTQTPRYLIKTRGQQVTLSCSPISGHRSVSWYQQTPGQGLQFLFEYFSETQRNKGNFPGRFSGRQFSNSRSEMNVSTLELGDSALYLCASSVPSGSDEQFFGPGTRLTVL.

The genes are TRBV12-3 or TRBV12-4 and TRBJ1-1, with TRBD1 as a possible D gene (6 bases). CDR3 length equals 14 residues. The V and J ends lost 6 bases and 1 base respectively, with 12 bases between them. The CDR3 DNA reads TGTGCCAGCAGACACTCACAGGGGAACACTGAAGCTTTCTTT. As protein: CASRHSQGNTEAFF.

The chain recombines TRBV29-1 with TRBJ1-5; D ambiguous. Trimming removed 3 bases at V and 2 bases at J, with 14 bases between. Germline lookup yields CDR1 SQVTM and CDR2 ANQGSEA. CDR3 length equals 15 residues. CDR3 sequence (DNA): TGCAGCGTTGACACCTGCGATGTCCGCAATCAGCCCCAGCATTTT. This gives the protein CSVDTCDVRNQPQHF.

This clonotype has a handful of counts. V and J are TRBV7-9 and TRBJ1-6; D is ambiguous. The CDR3 contains 14 residues. The V end lost 0 bases, the J end lost 10 bases, and 10 bases lay between the germline ends. Germline lookup yields CDR1 SEHNR and CDR2 FQNEAQ (reference sequence). The CDR3 region has the DNA TGTGCCAGCAGCTTAGCGGCAGGATGGTCACCCCTCCACTTT. This gives the protein CASSLAAGWSPLHF.